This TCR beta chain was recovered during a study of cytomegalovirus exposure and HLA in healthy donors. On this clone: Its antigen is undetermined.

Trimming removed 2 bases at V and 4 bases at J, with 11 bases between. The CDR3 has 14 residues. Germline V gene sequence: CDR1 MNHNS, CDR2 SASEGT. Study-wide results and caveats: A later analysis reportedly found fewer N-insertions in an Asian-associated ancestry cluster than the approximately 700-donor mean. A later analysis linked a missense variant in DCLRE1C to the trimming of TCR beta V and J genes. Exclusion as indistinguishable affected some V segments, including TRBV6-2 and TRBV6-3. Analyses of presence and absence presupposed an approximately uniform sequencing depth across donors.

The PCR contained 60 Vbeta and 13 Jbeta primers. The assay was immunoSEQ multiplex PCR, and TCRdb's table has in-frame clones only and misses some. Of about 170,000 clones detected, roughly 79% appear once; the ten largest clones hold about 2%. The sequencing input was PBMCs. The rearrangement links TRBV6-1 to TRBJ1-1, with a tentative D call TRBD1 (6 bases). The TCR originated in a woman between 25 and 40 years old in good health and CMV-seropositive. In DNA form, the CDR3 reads TGTGCCAGCAGTGAAACTAGGGGGTTCACTGAAGCTTTCTTT. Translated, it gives CASSETRGFTEAFF.